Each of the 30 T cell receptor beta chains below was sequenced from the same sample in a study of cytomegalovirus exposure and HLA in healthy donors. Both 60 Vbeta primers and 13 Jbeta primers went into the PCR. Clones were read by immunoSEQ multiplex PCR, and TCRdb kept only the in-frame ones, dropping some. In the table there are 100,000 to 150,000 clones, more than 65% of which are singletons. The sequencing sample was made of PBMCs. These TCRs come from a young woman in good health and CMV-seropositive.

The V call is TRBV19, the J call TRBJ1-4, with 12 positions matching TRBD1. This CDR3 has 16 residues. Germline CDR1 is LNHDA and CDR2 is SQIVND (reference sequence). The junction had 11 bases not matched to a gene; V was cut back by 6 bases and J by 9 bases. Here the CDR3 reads CASRNLGRDRGQKLFF. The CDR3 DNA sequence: TGTGCCAGTAGAAACCTTGGCCGGGACAGGGGGCAAAAACTGTTTTTT.

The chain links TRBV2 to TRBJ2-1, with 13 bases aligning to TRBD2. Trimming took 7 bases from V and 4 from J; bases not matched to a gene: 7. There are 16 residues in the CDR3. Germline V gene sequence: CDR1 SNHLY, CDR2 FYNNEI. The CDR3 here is CASNGLAGVIYNEQFF. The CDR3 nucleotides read TGTGCCAGCAACGGACTAGCGGGGGTGATTTACAATGAGCAGTTCTTC.

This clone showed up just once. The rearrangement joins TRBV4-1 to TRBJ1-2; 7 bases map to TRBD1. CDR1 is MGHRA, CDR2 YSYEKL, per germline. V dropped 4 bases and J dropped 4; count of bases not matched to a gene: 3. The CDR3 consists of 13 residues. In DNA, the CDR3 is TGCGCCAGCAGCCGGGACAGTTCCTATGGCTACACCTTC. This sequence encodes CASSRDSSYGYTF.

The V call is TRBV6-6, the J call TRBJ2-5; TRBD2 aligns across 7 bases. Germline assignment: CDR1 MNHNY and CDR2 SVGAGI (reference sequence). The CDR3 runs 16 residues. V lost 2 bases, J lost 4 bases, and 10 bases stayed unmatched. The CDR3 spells CASSYPGGRGVETQYF. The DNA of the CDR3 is TGTGCCAGCAGTTACCCTGGGGGGAGGGGAGTAGAGACCCAGTACTTC.

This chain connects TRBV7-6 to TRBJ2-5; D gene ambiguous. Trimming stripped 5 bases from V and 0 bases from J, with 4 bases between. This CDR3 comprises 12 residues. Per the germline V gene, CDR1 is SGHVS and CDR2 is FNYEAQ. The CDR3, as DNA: TGTGCCAGCAGCCTCTACCAAGAGACCCAGTACTTC. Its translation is CASSLYQETQYF.

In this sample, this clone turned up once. Here the CDR3 DNA reads TGCGCCAGCAGCCCCGAGGAGGCGTCCTACGAGCAGTACTTC. Translated, it gives CASSPEEASYEQYF. The chain carries TRBV4-1 and TRBJ2-7; maybe TRBD2 (5 bases). This CDR3 region has 14 residues. V lost 4 bases and J 1 base, leaving 11 bases between the germline ends. Germline V gene lookup returns CDR1 MGHRA and CDR2 YSYEKL.

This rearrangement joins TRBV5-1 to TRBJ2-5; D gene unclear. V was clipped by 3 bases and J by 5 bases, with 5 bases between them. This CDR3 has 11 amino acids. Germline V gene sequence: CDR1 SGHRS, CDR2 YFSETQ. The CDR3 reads CASSSSETQYF. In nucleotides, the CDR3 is TGCGCCAGCAGCTCCTCGGAGACCCAGTACTTC.

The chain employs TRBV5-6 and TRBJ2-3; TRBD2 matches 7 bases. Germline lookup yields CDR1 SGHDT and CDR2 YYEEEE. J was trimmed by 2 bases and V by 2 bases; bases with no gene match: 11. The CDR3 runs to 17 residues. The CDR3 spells CASSFGGTRGTTDTQYF. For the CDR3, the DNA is TGTGCCAGCAGCTTTGGAGGTACGCGGGGGACCACAGATACGCAGTATTTT. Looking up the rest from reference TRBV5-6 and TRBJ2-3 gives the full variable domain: DAGVTQSPTHLIKTRGQQVTLRCSPKSGHDTVSWYQQALGQGPQFIFQYYEEEERQRGNFPDRFSGHQFPNYSSELNVNALLLGDSALYLCASSFGGTRGTTDTQYFGPGTRLTVL.

The CDR3 loop is CASSQGLAGATEQYF. In DNA form, the CDR3 reads TGTGCCAGCAGCCAGGGACTAGCGGGGGCTACCGAGCAGTACTTC. V gene TRBV14 combines with J gene TRBJ2-7, with 14 nucleotides matching TRBD2. The CDR3 is 15 residues long. Germline CDR1 SGHDN, CDR2 FVKESK. After removal of 3 bases from V and 6 bases from J, the junction contained 4 bases not matched to a gene.

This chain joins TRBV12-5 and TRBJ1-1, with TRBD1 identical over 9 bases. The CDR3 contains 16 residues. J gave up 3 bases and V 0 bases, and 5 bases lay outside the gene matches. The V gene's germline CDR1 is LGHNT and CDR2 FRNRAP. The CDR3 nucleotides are TGTGCTAGTGGTTTGGTACGGGGGACAGGGTACACTGAAGCTTTCTTT. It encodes CASGLVRGTGYTEAFF.

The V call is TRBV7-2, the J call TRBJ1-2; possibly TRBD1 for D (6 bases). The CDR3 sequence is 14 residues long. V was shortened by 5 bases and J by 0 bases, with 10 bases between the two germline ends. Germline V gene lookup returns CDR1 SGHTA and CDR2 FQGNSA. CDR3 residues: CASSEQGANYGYTF. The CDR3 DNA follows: TGTGCCAGCAGCGAACAGGGAGCTAACTATGGCTACACCTTC. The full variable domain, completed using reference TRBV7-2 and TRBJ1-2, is GAGVSQSPSNKVTEKGKDVELRCDPISGHTALYWYRQSLGQGLEFLIYFQGNSAPDKSGLPSDRFSAERTGGSVSTLTIQRTQQEDSAVYLCASSEQGANYGYTFGSGTRLTVV.

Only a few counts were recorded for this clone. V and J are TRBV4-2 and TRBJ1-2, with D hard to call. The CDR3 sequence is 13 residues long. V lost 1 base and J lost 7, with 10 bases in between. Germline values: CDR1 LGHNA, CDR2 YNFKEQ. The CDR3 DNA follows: TGTGCCAGCAGCCAAGGCGGGGTCGGTGGCTACACCTTC. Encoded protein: CASSQGGVGGYTF.

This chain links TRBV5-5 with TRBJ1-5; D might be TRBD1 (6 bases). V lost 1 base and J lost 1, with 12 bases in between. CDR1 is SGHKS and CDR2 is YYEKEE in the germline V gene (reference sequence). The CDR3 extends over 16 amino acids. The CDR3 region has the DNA TGTGCCAGCAGCTTGTTAGGGGGATTGAGCAATCAGCCCCAGCATTTT. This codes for CASSLLGGLSNQPQHF.

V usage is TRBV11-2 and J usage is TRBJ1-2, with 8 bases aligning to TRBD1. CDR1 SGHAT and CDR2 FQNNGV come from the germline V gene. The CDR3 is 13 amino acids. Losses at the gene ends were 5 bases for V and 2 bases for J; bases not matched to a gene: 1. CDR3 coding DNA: TGTGCCAGCAGCGGACAGGGCAACTATGGCTACACCTTC. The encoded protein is CASSGQGNYGYTF.

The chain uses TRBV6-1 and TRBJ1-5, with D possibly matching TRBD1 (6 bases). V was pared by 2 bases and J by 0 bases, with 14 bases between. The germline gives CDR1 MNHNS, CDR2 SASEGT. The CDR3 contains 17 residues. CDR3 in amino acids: CASSERPAGVSNQPQHF. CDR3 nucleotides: TGTGCCAGCAGTGAAAGGCCAGCAGGGGTTAGCAATCAGCCCCAGCATTTT.

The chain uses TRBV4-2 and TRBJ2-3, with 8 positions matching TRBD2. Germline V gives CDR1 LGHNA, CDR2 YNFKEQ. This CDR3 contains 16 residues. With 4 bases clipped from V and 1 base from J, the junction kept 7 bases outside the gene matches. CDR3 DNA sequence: TGTGCCAGCAGCCCCCACGGTAGCGGGGGCACAGATACGCAGTATTTT. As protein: CASSPHGSGGTDTQYF.

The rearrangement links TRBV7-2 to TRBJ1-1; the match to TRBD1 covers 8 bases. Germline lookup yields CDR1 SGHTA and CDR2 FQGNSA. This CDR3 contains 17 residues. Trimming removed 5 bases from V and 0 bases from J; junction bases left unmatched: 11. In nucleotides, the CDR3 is TGTGCCAGCAGCAGCTTCGAGGACAGGGTCGTGAACACTGAAGCTTTCTTT. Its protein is CASSSFEDRVVNTEAFF.

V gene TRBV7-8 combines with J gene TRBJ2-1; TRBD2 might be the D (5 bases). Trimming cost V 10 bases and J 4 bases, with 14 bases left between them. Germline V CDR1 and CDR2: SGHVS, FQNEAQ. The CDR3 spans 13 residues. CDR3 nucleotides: TGTGCCACCCGGAGGCCCCAGTACAATGAGCAGTTCTTC. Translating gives CATRRPQYNEQFF.

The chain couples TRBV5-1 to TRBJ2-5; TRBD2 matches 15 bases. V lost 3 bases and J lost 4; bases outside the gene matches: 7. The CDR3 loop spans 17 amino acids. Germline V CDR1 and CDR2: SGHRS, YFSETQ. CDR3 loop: CASSSGLAGGQGETQYF. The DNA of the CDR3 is TGCGCCAGCAGCTCGGGACTAGCGGGGGGCCAGGGAGAGACCCAGTACTTC.

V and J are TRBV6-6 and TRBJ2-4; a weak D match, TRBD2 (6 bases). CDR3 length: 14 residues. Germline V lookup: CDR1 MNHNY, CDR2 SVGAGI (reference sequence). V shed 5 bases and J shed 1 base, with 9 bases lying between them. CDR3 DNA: TGTGCCAGCAGTCCCCGGGAGGCCAAAAACATTCAGTACTTC. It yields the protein CASSPREAKNIQYF.

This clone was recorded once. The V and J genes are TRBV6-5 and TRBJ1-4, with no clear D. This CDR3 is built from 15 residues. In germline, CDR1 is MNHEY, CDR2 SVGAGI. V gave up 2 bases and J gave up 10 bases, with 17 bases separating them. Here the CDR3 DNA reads TGTGCCAGCAGTTACGCGCCTGATGGAGGTGGAAAACTGTTTTTT. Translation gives CASSYAPDGGGKLFF.

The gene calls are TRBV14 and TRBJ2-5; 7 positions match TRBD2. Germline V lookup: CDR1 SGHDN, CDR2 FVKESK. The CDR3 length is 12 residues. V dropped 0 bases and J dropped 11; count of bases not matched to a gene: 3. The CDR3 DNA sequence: TGTGCCAGCAGCCAAGAAATGCGGGAGCAGTACTTC. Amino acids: CASSQEMREQYF.

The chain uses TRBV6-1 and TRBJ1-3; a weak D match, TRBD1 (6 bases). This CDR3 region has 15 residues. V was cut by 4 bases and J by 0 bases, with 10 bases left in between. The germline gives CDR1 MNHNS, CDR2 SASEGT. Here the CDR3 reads CASSGTAGSGNTIYF. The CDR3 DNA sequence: TGTGCCAGCAGTGGGACAGCTGGCTCTGGAAACACCATATATTTT.

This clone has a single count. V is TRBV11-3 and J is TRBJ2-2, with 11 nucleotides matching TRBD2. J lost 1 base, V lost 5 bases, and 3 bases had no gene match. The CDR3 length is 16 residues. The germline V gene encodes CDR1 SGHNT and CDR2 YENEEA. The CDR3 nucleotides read TGTGCCAGCAGCGCTAGCGGGGGGTTGAACACCGGGGAGCTGTTTTTT. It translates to CASSASGGLNTGELFF.

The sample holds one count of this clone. The CDR3 reads CASSARTSVQGELFF. The CDR3 DNA is TGTGCCAGCAGCGCCCGGACTAGCGTTCAAGGGGAGCTGTTTTTT. V usage is TRBV7-9 and J usage is TRBJ2-2; 9 nucleotides line up with TRBD2. After removal of 5 bases from V and 8 bases from J, the junction contained 9 bases not matched to a gene. Looked up from germline, CDR1 is SEHNR and CDR2 is FQNEAQ (reference sequence). This CDR3 contains 15 residues.

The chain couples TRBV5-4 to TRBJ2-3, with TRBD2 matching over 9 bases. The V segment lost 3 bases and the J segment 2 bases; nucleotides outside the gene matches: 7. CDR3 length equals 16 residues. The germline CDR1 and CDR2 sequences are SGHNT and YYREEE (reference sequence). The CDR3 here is CASSYGGGGATDTQYF. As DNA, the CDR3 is TGTGCCAGCAGCTATGGGGGCGGGGGGGCCACAGATACGCAGTATTTT.

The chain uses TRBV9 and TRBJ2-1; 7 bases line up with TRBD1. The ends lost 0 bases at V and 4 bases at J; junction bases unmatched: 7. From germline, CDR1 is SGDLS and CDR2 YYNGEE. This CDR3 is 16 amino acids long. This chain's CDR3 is CASSVGRGQSYNEQFF. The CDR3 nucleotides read TGTGCCAGCAGCGTAGGACGGGGACAGTCTTACAATGAGCAGTTCTTC.

The CDR3 loop is CAWSVPGTEAFF. CDR3 DNA sequence: TGTGCCTGGAGTGTACCGGGCACTGAAGCTTTCTTT. The gene calls are TRBV30 and TRBJ1-1; D is undetermined. V shed 0 bases and J shed 4 bases, with 6 bases lying between them. Germline V gene sequence: CDR1 GTSNPN, CDR2 SVGIG (reference sequence). CDR3 length: 12 residues.

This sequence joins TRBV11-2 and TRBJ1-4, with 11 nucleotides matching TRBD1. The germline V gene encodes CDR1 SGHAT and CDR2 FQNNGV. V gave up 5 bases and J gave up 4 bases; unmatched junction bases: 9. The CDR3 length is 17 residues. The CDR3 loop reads CASSRGDRGSINEKLFF. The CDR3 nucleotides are TGTGCCAGCAGCCGGGGGGACAGGGGGTCAATTAATGAAAAACTGTTTTTT.

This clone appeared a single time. The CDR3 bases are TGTGCCAGCAGCTGGACAGGGGACTCGGGAGAAAAACTGTTTTTT. This codes for CASSWTGDSGEKLFF. V usage is TRBV7-9 and J usage is TRBJ1-4, with 9 bases that match TRBD1. V dropped 4 bases and J dropped 8; count of bases not matched to a gene: 8. Per the germline V gene, CDR1 is SEHNR and CDR2 is FQNEAQ (reference sequence). The CDR3 has 15 amino acids.